These T cell receptor beta chains were read from a single sample in a study of blood T cell repertoires in COVID-19. The data were produced by immunoSEQ multiplex PCR, yet TCRdb's version contains in-frame clones alone and is incomplete. The data contain under 60,000 clones, 75% to 90% of them singletons. The sample consisted of peripheral blood. The origin of the receptors is a human donor with acute or convalescent COVID-19. The donor label of this sample is uncertain. Both conserved end residues are part of each CDR3. A D gene is named only where the DNA matches it firmly. Not all rows give a size; the values are once, few, many and, for expanded clones, a class.

v_call: TRBV5-1; clone_size: .; j_call: TRBJ2-4; d_call: .; cdr3_aa: CASSLLGGNIQYF; cdr3_nt: TGCGCCAGCAGCTTGCTAGGAGGGAACATTCAGTACTTC
v_call: TRBV5-1; clone_size: few; j_call: TRBJ1-2; d_call: .; cdr3_aa: CASSLDVGGPGYTF; cdr3_nt: TGCGCCAGCAGCTTGGATGTGGGGGGGCCTGGCTACACCTTC
v_call: TRBV7-9; clone_size: few; j_call: TRBJ1-2; d_call: .; cdr3_aa: CASSKEGYYGYTF; cdr3_nt: TGTGCCAGCTCCAAGGAGGGCTACTATGGCTACACCTTC
v_call: TRBV5-5; clone_size: .; j_call: TRBJ1-6; d_call: .; cdr3_aa: CASSPTATGLISYNSPLHF; cdr3_nt: TGTGCCAGCAGCCCCACAGCGACAGGACTCATCTCCTATAATTCACCCCTCCACTTT
v_call: TRBV6-2/TRBV6-3; clone_size: medium-sized; j_call: TRBJ1-5; d_call: .; cdr3_aa: CASSYMETPQHF; cdr3_nt: TGTGCCAGCAGTTACATGGAGACGCCCCAGCATTTT
v_call: TRBV18; clone_size: .; j_call: TRBJ2-1; d_call: .; cdr3_aa: CASSLGGPNNEQFF; cdr3_nt: TGTGCCAGCAGTCTCGGGGGACCAAACAATGAGCAGTTCTTC
v_call: TRBV19; clone_size: .; j_call: TRBJ1-5; d_call: TRBD1; cdr3_aa: CASSVDRDQPQHF; cdr3_nt: TGTGCCAGTAGTGTCGACAGGGATCAGCCCCAGCATTTT
v_call: TRBV6-5; clone_size: few; j_call: TRBJ1-1; d_call: .; cdr3_aa: CASSVSKNTEAFF; cdr3_nt: TGTGCCAGTTCAGTCTCCAAGAACACTGAAGCTTTCTTT
v_call: TRBV5-1; clone_size: .; j_call: TRBJ1-1; d_call: .; cdr3_aa: CASSLPSGTQNTEAFF; cdr3_nt: TGCGCCAGCAGCCTGCCCTCCGGGACACAGAACACTGAAGCTTTCTTT
v_call: TRBV11-2; clone_size: .; j_call: TRBJ2-1; d_call: .; cdr3_aa: CASSLSTTFRPFF; cdr3_nt: TGTGCCAGCAGCTTAAGTACCACTTTTCGTCCGTTCTTC
v_call: TRBV6-4; clone_size: .; j_call: TRBJ2-1; d_call: TRBD2; cdr3_aa: CASSGPGLAGEDEQFF; cdr3_nt: TGTGCCAGCAGTGGCCCGGGACTAGCGGGAGAGGATGAGCAGTTCTTC
v_call: TRBV6-1; clone_size: .; j_call: TRBJ2-2; d_call: .; cdr3_aa: CASSERFDRLTGELFF; cdr3_nt: TGTGCCAGCAGTGAACGCTTTGACAGGCTCACCGGGGAGCTGTTTTTT
v_call: TRBV30; clone_size: .; j_call: TRBJ1-5; d_call: .; cdr3_aa: CAWSEQINQPQHF; cdr3_nt: TGTGCCTGGAGTGAACAGATTAATCAGCCCCAGCATTTT
v_call: TRBV11-2; clone_size: .; j_call: TRBJ2-2; d_call: TRBD2; cdr3_aa: CASSSLGGLPGELFF; cdr3_nt: TGTGCCAGCAGCTCCTTGGGAGGGCTGCCCGGGGAGCTGTTTTTT
v_call: TRBV5-4; clone_size: .; j_call: TRBJ2-5; d_call: TRBD2; cdr3_aa: CASSPRHSGVQETQYF; cdr3_nt: TGTGCCAGCAGCCCCCGGCATAGCGGGGTGCAAGAGACCCAGTACTTC
v_call: TRBV10-3; clone_size: .; j_call: TRBJ1-4; d_call: TRBD1; cdr3_aa: CAISDGTGELEKLFF; cdr3_nt: TGTGCCATCAGTGATGGGACAGGGGAACTAGAAAAACTGTTTTTT
v_call: TRBV5-1; clone_size: .; j_call: TRBJ2-2; d_call: .; cdr3_aa: CASNLHREFPGELFF; cdr3_nt: TGCGCCAGCAACTTGCACAGGGAATTCCCCGGGGAGCTGTTTTTT
v_call: TRBV6-5; clone_size: .; j_call: TRBJ1-5; d_call: TRBD1; cdr3_aa: CASGHRGSNQPQHF; cdr3_nt: TGTGCCAGCGGACACAGGGGGTCGAATCAGCCCCAGCATTTT
v_call: TRBV19; clone_size: .; j_call: TRBJ2-6; d_call: .; cdr3_aa: CATRDSGLAGANVLTF; cdr3_nt: TGTGCCACCCGGGACAGCGGGCTAGCTGGGGCCAACGTCCTGACTTTC
v_call: TRBV7-8; clone_size: .; j_call: TRBJ2-5; d_call: .; cdr3_aa: CASSLTGGARPRQETQYF; cdr3_nt: TGTGCCAGCAGCCTCACAGGGGGGGCGAGACCCCGACAAGAGACCCAGTACTTC
v_call: TRBV2; clone_size: once; j_call: TRBJ1-5; d_call: TRBD1; cdr3_aa: CASRGSGQGNQPQHF; cdr3_nt: TGTGCCAGCAGAGGATCGGGACAGGGGAATCAGCCCCAGCATTTT
v_call: TRBV4-1; clone_size: .; j_call: TRBJ2-3; d_call: TRBD2; cdr3_aa: CASSRIAGGTDTQYF; cdr3_nt: TGCGCCAGCAGCCGAATAGCGGGGGGCACAGATACGCAGTATTTT
v_call: TRBV28; clone_size: .; j_call: TRBJ2-4; d_call: .; cdr3_aa: CASRTGMAKNIQYF; cdr3_nt: TGTGCCAGCAGAACAGGGATGGCCAAAAACATTCAGTACTTC
v_call: TRBV7-3; clone_size: .; j_call: TRBJ1-2; d_call: .; cdr3_aa: CASAGGTGTYGYTF; cdr3_nt: TGTGCCAGCGCAGGAGGGACGGGTACCTATGGCTACACCTTC
v_call: TRBV2; clone_size: once; j_call: TRBJ2-4; d_call: .; cdr3_aa: CASTNRVIAKNIQYF; cdr3_nt: TGTGCCAGCACCAACCGAGTTATAGCCAAAAACATTCAGTACTTC
v_call: TRBV5-1; clone_size: .; j_call: TRBJ2-7; d_call: .; cdr3_aa: CASSPYLRSFSVYEQYF; cdr3_nt: TGCGCCAGCAGTCCTTACCTTCGGTCATTTTCCGTCTACGAGCAGTACTTC
v_call: TRBV5-1; clone_size: once; j_call: TRBJ2-3; d_call: TRBD2; cdr3_aa: CASSLSSGGQGDTQYF; cdr3_nt: TGCGCCAGCAGCTTGTCTAGCGGGGGCCAGGGAGATACGCAGTATTTT
v_call: TRBV10-1; clone_size: .; j_call: TRBJ2-3; d_call: .; cdr3_aa: CASSGVLTDTQYF; cdr3_nt: TGCGCCAGCAGTGGAGTCCTCACAGATACGCAGTATTTT
v_call: TRBV27; clone_size: .; j_call: TRBJ1-5; d_call: .; cdr3_aa: CASSLFGTGNQPQHF; cdr3_nt: TGTGCCAGCAGTTTATTCGGGACTGGCAATCAGCCCCAGCATTTT
v_call: TRBV28; clone_size: .; j_call: TRBJ1-3; d_call: TRBD1; cdr3_aa: CASRPGQGRSTIYF; cdr3_nt: TGTGCCAGCAGACCAGGACAGGGGCGCAGCACCATATATTTT
v_call: TRBV2; clone_size: .; j_call: TRBJ1-1; d_call: .; cdr3_aa: CASSNHQNTEAFF; cdr3_nt: TGTGCCAGCAGTAATCATCAGAACACTGAAGCTTTCTTT
v_call: TRBV7-2; clone_size: .; j_call: TRBJ2-5; d_call: .; cdr3_aa: CASSLRTVQETQYF; cdr3_nt: TGTGCCAGCAGCTTACGGACAGTTCAAGAGACCCAGTACTTC
v_call: TRBV10-1; clone_size: .; j_call: TRBJ2-2; d_call: TRBD2; cdr3_aa: CASRIAGDTGELFF; cdr3_nt: TGCGCCAGCAGAATCGCGGGGGACACCGGGGAGCTGTTTTTT
v_call: TRBV3-1/TRBV3-2; clone_size: .; j_call: TRBJ2-4; d_call: .; cdr3_aa: CASSQDLAKNIQYF; cdr3_nt: TGTGCCAGCAGCCAAGATCTAGCCAAAAACATTCAGTACTTC
v_call: TRBV28; clone_size: .; j_call: TRBJ2-7; d_call: TRBD1; cdr3_aa: CASTPRDRVGYEQYF; cdr3_nt: TGTGCCAGCACCCCCCGAGACAGGGTTGGCTACGAGCAGTACTTC
v_call: TRBV7-2; clone_size: .; j_call: TRBJ2-1; d_call: TRBD2; cdr3_aa: CASSSRLARSYNEQFF; cdr3_nt: TGTGCCAGCAGCTCCAGACTAGCGAGATCCTACAATGAGCAGTTCTTC
v_call: TRBV7-3; clone_size: .; j_call: TRBJ2-1; d_call: TRBD2; cdr3_aa: CASSLWTRGEQFF; cdr3_nt: TGTGCCAGCAGCTTATGGACTAGGGGTGAGCAGTTCTTC
v_call: TRBV7-9; clone_size: few; j_call: TRBJ1-4; d_call: .; cdr3_aa: CASSSFPRLSGEKLFF; cdr3_nt: TGTGCCAGCAGCTCGTTCCCCAGACTCAGCGGTGAAAAACTGTTTTTT
v_call: TRBV28; clone_size: once; j_call: TRBJ1-4; d_call: TRBD1; cdr3_aa: CASWTGLNEKLFF; cdr3_nt: TGTGCCAGCTGGACAGGTCTTAATGAAAAACTGTTTTTT
v_call: TRBV6-4; clone_size: medium-sized; j_call: TRBJ2-1; d_call: .; cdr3_aa: CASSGQDSSYNEQFF; cdr3_nt: TGTGCCAGCAGTGGACAGGATAGCTCCTACAATGAGCAGTTCTTC
v_call: TRBV6-5; clone_size: .; j_call: TRBJ2-3; d_call: .; cdr3_aa: CASRQVVSDTQYF; cdr3_nt: TGTGCCAGCAGGCAAGTAGTTTCAGATACGCAGTATTTT
v_call: TRBV14; clone_size: .; j_call: TRBJ2-3; d_call: TRBD1; cdr3_aa: CASSRRDRGRDTQYF; cdr3_nt: TGTGCCAGCAGCCGCCGGGACAGGGGGAGGGATACGCAGTATTTT
v_call: TRBV15; clone_size: .; j_call: TRBJ1-4; d_call: .; cdr3_aa: CATSRDPGGLDEKLFF; cdr3_nt: TGTGCCACCAGCAGAGATCCGGGGGGTCTAGATGAAAAACTGTTTTTT
v_call: TRBV10-2; clone_size: once; j_call: TRBJ2-5; d_call: TRBD2; cdr3_aa: CASSVRLAGGPQETQYF; cdr3_nt: TGCGCCAGCAGTGTTAGACTAGCGGGGGGGCCACAAGAGACCCAGTACTTC
v_call: TRBV7-2; clone_size: .; j_call: TRBJ2-1; d_call: TRBD2; cdr3_aa: CASSSGWGSGSLYEQFF; cdr3_nt: TGTGCCAGCAGTTCGGGATGGGGTAGCGGGAGTCTCTATGAGCAGTTCTTC
v_call: TRBV3-1/TRBV3-2; clone_size: .; j_call: TRBJ2-3; d_call: TRBD2; cdr3_aa: CASSQAGLARRKADTQYF; cdr3_nt: TGTGCCAGCAGCCAAGCCGGACTAGCTCGAAGAAAAGCAGATACGCAGTATTTT
v_call: TRBV5-1; clone_size: .; j_call: TRBJ1-1; d_call: .; cdr3_aa: CASTNRVGGTEAFF; cdr3_nt: TGCGCCAGCACAAACAGGGTAGGGGGCACTGAAGCTTTCTTT
v_call: TRBV11-3; clone_size: .; j_call: TRBJ2-2; d_call: TRBD2; cdr3_aa: CASSFSMGLAGVNTGELFF; cdr3_nt: TGTGCCAGCAGCTTCTCGATGGGGCTAGCGGGAGTGAACACCGGGGAGCTGTTTTTT
v_call: TRBV6-1; clone_size: once; j_call: TRBJ1-4; d_call: .; cdr3_aa: CASSDRAGQYEKLFF; cdr3_nt: TGTGCCAGCAGTGACCGGGCAGGACAATATGAAAAACTGTTTTTT
v_call: TRBV7-9; clone_size: .; j_call: TRBJ1-2; d_call: TRBD1; cdr3_aa: CASSLTGDGYTF; cdr3_nt: TGTGCCAGCAGCTTGACAGGGGATGGCTACACCTTC
v_call: TRBV2; clone_size: .; j_call: TRBJ1-6; d_call: .; cdr3_aa: CASSDRVNSPLHF; cdr3_nt: TGTGCCAGCAGTGACAGGGTAAATTCACCCCTCCACTTT
v_call: TRBV5-8; clone_size: .; j_call: TRBJ2-5; d_call: .; cdr3_aa: CASSREGLLRAETQYF; cdr3_nt: TGTGCCAGCAGCCGAGAGGGACTTCTCCGGGCAGAGACCCAGTACTTC
v_call: TRBV5-6; clone_size: .; j_call: TRBJ1-5; d_call: TRBD1; cdr3_aa: CASSLFGQGSEQPQHF; cdr3_nt: TGTGCCAGCAGCTTGTTCGGACAGGGAAGTGAACAGCCCCAGCATTTT
v_call: TRBV15; clone_size: .; j_call: TRBJ2-1; d_call: .; cdr3_aa: CATSRDRSSYNEQFF; cdr3_nt: TGTGCCACCAGCAGAGATAGGAGCTCCTACAATGAGCAGTTCTTC
v_call: TRBV5-1; clone_size: .; j_call: TRBJ2-2; d_call: .; cdr3_aa: CASSLDPAAGELFF; cdr3_nt: TGCGCCAGCAGCTTGGATCCGGCGGCCGGGGAGCTGTTTTTT
v_call: TRBV5-4; clone_size: once; j_call: TRBJ2-2; d_call: TRBD2; cdr3_aa: CASSPWGGGQAGELFF; cdr3_nt: TGTGCCAGCAGCCCCTGGGGCGGGGGTCAAGCCGGGGAGCTGTTTTTT
v_call: TRBV3-1/TRBV3-2; clone_size: .; j_call: TRBJ2-6; d_call: TRBD1; cdr3_aa: CASSQPRDRVTGANVLTF; cdr3_nt: TGTGCCAGCAGCCAACCTCGGGACAGGGTCACTGGGGCCAACGTCCTGACTTTC
v_call: TRBV18; clone_size: few; j_call: TRBJ1-1; d_call: TRBD1; cdr3_aa: CASSPLVPGQGARTEAFF; cdr3_nt: TGTGCCAGCTCACCACTCGTCCCGGGACAGGGGGCGAGAACTGAAGCTTTCTTT